This is a list of T cell receptor beta chains from one sample in a study of early T cells in non-severe SARS-CoV-2 infection. TCRdb re-analysed the 5' RACE reads in MiXCR, keeping a single row per CDR3 protein. The table includes around 99,000 distinct CDR3 sequences, roughly 17% detected once. This specimen was whole blood, taken at baseline. The receptors originated from an adult who was a healthcare worker with PCR-confirmed SARS-CoV-2 infection or an uninfected control (not recorded which). CDR3s include the opening cysteine and the closing phenylalanine or tryptophan. A D gene is named only where the DNA matches it firmly. Where a row states a size, it is once, few, many or the class of an expanded clone; other rows omit it.

D,V,size,J,DNA,CDR3
-,TRBV30,-,TRBJ2-1,TGTGCCTGCCGGAGGGGGTACAATGAGCAGTTCTTC,CACRRGYNEQFF
TRBD1,TRBV30,-,TRBJ1-1,TGTGCCTGGAACAGGGGAGGCACTGAAGCTTTCTTT,CAWNRGGTEAFF
-,TRBV27,-,TRBJ2-7,TGTGCCAGCAGTGGGAGGCCCAGGGACTACGAGCAGTACTTC,CASSGRPRDYEQYF
-,TRBV19,-,TRBJ2-4,TGTGCCAGTAGTATAGGCTGGGGAGTGGACATTCAGTACTTC,CASSIGWGVDIQYF
-,TRBV11-2,-,TRBJ2-7,TGTGCCAGCAGCTCACTAGAAACCTACGAGCAGTACTTC,CASSSLETYEQYF
-,TRBV4-1,few,TRBJ2-5,TGCGCCAGCAGCCGCCGTGGCAGGGCTGAGCAAGAGACCCAGTACTTC,CASSRRGRAEQETQYF
-,TRBV28,few,TRBJ2-1,TGTGCCAGCTGTGCTAGGACGGACAATGAGCAGTTCTTC,CASCARTDNEQFF
TRBD1,TRBV6-2/TRBV6-3,few,TRBJ1-5,TGTGCCAGCACCGAGACAGGGGAGAACAATCAGCCCCAGCATTTT,CASTETGENNQPQHF
-,TRBV12-3/TRBV12-4,-,TRBJ1-2,TGTGCCAGCAGTTTCTCCGGGTATGGCTACACCTTC,CASSFSGYGYTF
-,TRBV5-1,-,TRBJ2-3,TGCGCCAGCAGCTCCGGATACGGGACTCCTAAGGGCACAGATACGCAGTATTTT,CASSSGYGTPKGTDTQYF
-,TRBV15,-,TRBJ1-1,TGTGCCACCAGCAGAGACAGGGTAGCTTTCTTT,CATSRDRVAFF
-,TRBV6-5,-,TRBJ2-7,TGTGCCAGCAGTCGTACCCTAGGAAACGAGCAGTACTTC,CASSRTLGNEQYF
-,TRBV12-3/TRBV12-4,-,TRBJ1-3,TGTGCCAGCAGCCAGGACAGCTTTCTGCCCCACTCTGGAAACACCATATATTTT,CASSQDSFLPHSGNTIYF
TRBD1,TRBV20-1,few,TRBJ2-7,TGCAGTGCTATCCGGGACAGAGCCTACGAGCAGTACTTC,CSAIRDRAYEQYF
TRBD2,TRBV27,few,TRBJ2-7,TGTGCCAGCAGCATCACCGGGACTAGCGGGAGAGCAGGGGAGCAGTACTTC,CASSITGTSGRAGEQYF
TRBD2,TRBV28,few,TRBJ2-3,TGTGCCAGCAGTCTGAGACAGGCCCCGGTGACTAGCGGAAAATCTAGCACAGATACGCAGTATTTT,CASSLRQAPVTSGKSSTDTQYF
-,TRBV5-5,-,TRBJ1-1,TGTGCCAGCATTGTGGGGATGAACACTGAAGCTTTCTTT,CASIVGMNTEAFF
-,TRBV7-3,-,TRBJ2-3,TGTGCCAGCACCCCCGGCGTGATGGGAGCGGATACGCAGTATTTT,CASTPGVMGADTQYF
-,TRBV28,-,TRBJ2-1,TGTGCCAGCAGTTTTTTCGATGAGCAGTTCTTC,CASSFFDEQFF
-,TRBV28,many,TRBJ1-1,TGTGCCACCGCTTACACTGAAGCTTTCTTT,CATAYTEAFF
-,TRBV5-1,few,TRBJ2-2,TGCGCCAGCAGCTCTCAGGGTGACACCGGGGAGCTGTTTTTT,CASSSQGDTGELFF
TRBD1,TRBV28,-,TRBJ1-1,TGTGCCAGCGCCGGGACAGGGACCAACACTGAAGCTTTCTTT,CASAGTGTNTEAFF
-,TRBV7-3,-,TRBJ1-2,TGTGCCAGCAGCGCCGGGCTTGGCTATGGCTACACCTTC,CASSAGLGYGYTF
TRBD2,TRBV7-8,many,TRBJ2-1,TGTGCCAGCAGCCACACAGCTAGCGGGAGTATCAATGAGCAGTTCTTC,CASSHTASGSINEQFF
-,TRBV29-1,-,TRBJ1-1,TGCAGCGTCCAGAACACTGAAGCTTTCTTT,CSVQNTEAFF
-,TRBV28,-,TRBJ1-2,TGTGCCAGCAGTTCAGGGGACTATGGCTACACCTTC,CASSSGDYGYTF
TRBD2,TRBV4-1,many,TRBJ2-3,TGCGCCAGCAGCCATTATCTGGGGGGGAGGGTTGCGGTAGATACGCAGTATTTT,CASSHYLGGRVAVDTQYF
-,TRBV28,many,TRBJ1-4,TGTGCCAGCACCTCCTCCCGAGCAAATGAAAAACTGTTTTTT,CASTSSRANEKLFF
-,TRBV7-9,many,TRBJ1-1,TGTGCCAGCAGCTCCGTAAGGACAGCCAACACTGAAGCTTTCTTT,CASSSVRTANTEAFF
-,TRBV29-1,many,TRBJ1-2,TGCAGCGAAACGTCTACGGCGGGCTATGGCTACACCTTC,CSETSTAGYGYTF
TRBD1,TRBV2,many,TRBJ2-2,TGTGCCAGCCAGGGACAGGACACCGGGGAGCTGTTTTTT,CASQGQDTGELFF
-,TRBV20-1,-,TRBJ1-1,TGCAATGCTAGGCGGACAGCGAACACTGAAGCTTTCTTT,CNARRTANTEAFF
-,TRBV4-3,-,TRBJ2-7,TGCGCCAGCAGCCAAGACGAGACTAGAGGGTACGAGCAGTACTTC,CASSQDETRGYEQYF
-,TRBV20-1,-,TRBJ2-3,TGCAGTGCTAGATCCCGGGGGAGCAGGGAAGGCACAGATACGCAGTATTTT,CSARSRGSREGTDTQYF
-,TRBV27,-,TRBJ1-1,TGTGCCAGCAGTTCTTACACTGAAGCTTTCTTT,CASSSYTEAFF
-,TRBV27,-,TRBJ2-1,TGTGCCAGCAGTTCTCTAGCGTACCCCTACAATGAGCAGTTCTTC,CASSSLAYPYNEQFF
-,TRBV12-3/TRBV12-4,few,TRBJ1-6,TGTGCCAGCAGGGAGACGTCTTATAATTCACCCCTCCACTTT,CASRETSYNSPLHF
TRBD2,TRBV7-9,-,TRBJ2-1,TGTGCCAGCGGCCCACCTAGCGGCACCTACAATGAGCAGTTCTTC,CASGPPSGTYNEQFF
-,TRBV10-3,-,TRBJ1-1,TGTGCCATCAGGGGTAACAGTGAAGCTTTCTTT,CAIRGNSEAFF
-,TRBV10-3,-,TRBJ2-7,TGTGCCATCAGTGGTACCGTAGACTACGAGCAGTACTTC,CAISGTVDYEQYF
-,TRBV12-3/TRBV12-4,many,TRBJ2-5,TGTGCCAGCAGTTCGATTCTAGGGGGATATAGGGAGACCCAGTACTTC,CASSSILGGYRETQYF
TRBD2,TRBV6-5,-,TRBJ2-1,TGTGCCAGCAGTCCCAGTCGGGCGGGAGGGGGGCGGTTCTTC,CASSPSRAGGGRFF
TRBD1,TRBV5-1,-,TRBJ2-3,TGCGCCAGCAGCAAGGGACAGGGTGGTGCAGATACGCAGTATTTT,CASSKGQGGADTQYF
-,TRBV6-1,many,TRBJ1-1,TGTGCCAGCAGTGTCAAAACAGAGACTGAAGCTTTCTTT,CASSVKTETEAFF
TRBD2,TRBV28,few,TRBJ2-3,TGTGCCAGCAGCTTAGCGGGAGTTTGGGCAGATACGCAGTATTTT,CASSLAGVWADTQYF
-,TRBV9,once,TRBJ2-7,TGTGCCAGCAGCGTATCCCCTCCCGGGACTCTGCACTTC,CASSVSPPGTLHF
-,TRBV4-1,few,TRBJ2-1,TGCGCCAGCAGCCACCGCGACCCCGCCCTCTCCTACAATGAGCAGTTCTTC,CASSHRDPALSYNEQFF
-,TRBV11-2,few,TRBJ2-5,TGTGCCAGCAGCTTACTGGGGACGGTCCAAGAGACCCAGTACTTC,CASSLLGTVQETQYF
-,TRBV6-6,-,TRBJ2-5,TGTGCCAGCAGACCACGCGGAAATTTGGAGACCCAGTACTTC,CASRPRGNLETQYF
TRBD1,TRBV29-1,-,TRBJ2-5,TGCAGCGTCCCCCGGACAGGCCAAGAGACCCAGTACTTC,CSVPRTGQETQYF